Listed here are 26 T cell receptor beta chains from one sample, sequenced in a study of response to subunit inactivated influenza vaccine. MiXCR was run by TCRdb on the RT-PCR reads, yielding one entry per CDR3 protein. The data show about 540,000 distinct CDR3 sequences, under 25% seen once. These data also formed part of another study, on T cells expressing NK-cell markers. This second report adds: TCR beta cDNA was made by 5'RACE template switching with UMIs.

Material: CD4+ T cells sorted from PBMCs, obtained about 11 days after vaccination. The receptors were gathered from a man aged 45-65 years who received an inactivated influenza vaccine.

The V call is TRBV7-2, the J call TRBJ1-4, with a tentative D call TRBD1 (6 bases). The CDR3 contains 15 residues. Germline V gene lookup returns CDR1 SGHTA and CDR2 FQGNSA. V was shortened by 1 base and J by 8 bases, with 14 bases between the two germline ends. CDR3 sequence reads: CASSLGGGMGEKLFF. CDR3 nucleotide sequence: TGTGCCAGCAGCTTAGGCGGGGGCATGGGGGAAAAACTGTTTTTT.

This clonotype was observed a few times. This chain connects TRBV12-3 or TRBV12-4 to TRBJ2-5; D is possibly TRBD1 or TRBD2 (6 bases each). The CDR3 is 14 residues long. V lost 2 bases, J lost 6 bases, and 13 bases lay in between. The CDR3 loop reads CASSLRGAGKTQYF. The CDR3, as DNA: TGTGCCAGCAGTTTAAGGGGGGCAGGGAAGACCCAGTACTTC.

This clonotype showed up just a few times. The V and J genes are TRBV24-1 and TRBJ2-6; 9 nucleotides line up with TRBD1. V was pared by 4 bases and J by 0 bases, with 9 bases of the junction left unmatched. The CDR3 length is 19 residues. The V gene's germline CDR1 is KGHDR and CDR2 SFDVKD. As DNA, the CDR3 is TGTGCCACCAGTGACCGAAGGACAGGGGCCACCTCTGGGGCCAACGTCCTGACTTTC. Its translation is CATSDRRTGATSGANVLTF.

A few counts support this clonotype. This chain's CDR3 is CASSSSGGIYEQYF. CDR3 DNA: TGTGCCAGCAGTTCTAGCGGGGGAATCTACGAGCAGTACTTC. The chain is built from TRBV6-2 or TRBV6-3 and TRBJ2-7; 10 positions match TRBD2. The CDR3 is 14 residues long. V trimming: 4 bases; J trimming: 3 bases; junction bases outside the gene matches: 3. CDR1 is MNHEY, CDR2 SVGEGT, per germline.

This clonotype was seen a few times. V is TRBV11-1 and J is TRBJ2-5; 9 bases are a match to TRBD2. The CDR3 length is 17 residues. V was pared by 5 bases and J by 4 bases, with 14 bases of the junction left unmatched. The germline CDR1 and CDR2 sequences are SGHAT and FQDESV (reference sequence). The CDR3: CASSRGHGTSPGETQYF. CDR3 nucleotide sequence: TGTGCCAGCAGCAGGGGGCACGGGACTAGCCCCGGAGAGACCCAGTACTTC.

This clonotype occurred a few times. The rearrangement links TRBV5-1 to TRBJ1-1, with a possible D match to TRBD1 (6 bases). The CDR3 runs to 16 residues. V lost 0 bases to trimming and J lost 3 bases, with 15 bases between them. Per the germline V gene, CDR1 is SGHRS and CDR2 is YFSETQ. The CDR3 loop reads CASSLEGRGAYTEAFF. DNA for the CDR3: TGCGCCAGCAGCTTGGAAGGCCGGGGGGCATACACTGAAGCTTTCTTT.

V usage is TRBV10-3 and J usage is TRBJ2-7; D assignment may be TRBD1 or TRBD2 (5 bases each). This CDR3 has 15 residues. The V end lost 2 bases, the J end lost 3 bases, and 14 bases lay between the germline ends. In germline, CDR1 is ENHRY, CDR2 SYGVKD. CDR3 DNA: TGTGCCATCAGTGAGAAGGTTAATGGGGGCTACGAGCAGTACTTC. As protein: CAISEKVNGGYEQYF.

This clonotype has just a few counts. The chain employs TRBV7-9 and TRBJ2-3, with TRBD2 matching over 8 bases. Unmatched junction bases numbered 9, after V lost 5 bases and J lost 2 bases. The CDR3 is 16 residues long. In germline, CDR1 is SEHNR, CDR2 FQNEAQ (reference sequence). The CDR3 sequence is CASSTLTSGITDTQYF. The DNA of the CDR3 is TGTGCCAGCAGCACCCTCACTAGCGGCATCACAGATACGCAGTATTTT.

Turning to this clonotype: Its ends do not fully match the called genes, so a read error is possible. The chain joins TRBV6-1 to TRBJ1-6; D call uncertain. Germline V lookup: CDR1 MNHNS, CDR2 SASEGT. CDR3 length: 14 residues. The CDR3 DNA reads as TGTGCCAGCAGCGAAGTACACGGCAATTCACCCCTCCACTTT. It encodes CASSEVHGNSPLHF.

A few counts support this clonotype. In nucleotides, the CDR3 is TGTGCCAGCGCTCCTGGATATGGCTACACCTTC. Translated, it gives CASAPGYGYTF. The rearrangement links TRBV6-1 to TRBJ1-2; D call uncertain. The germline CDR1 and CDR2 sequences are MNHNS and SASEGT. The CDR3 is made up of 11 amino acids. Trimming left V 8 bases short and J 5 bases short, with 9 bases between.

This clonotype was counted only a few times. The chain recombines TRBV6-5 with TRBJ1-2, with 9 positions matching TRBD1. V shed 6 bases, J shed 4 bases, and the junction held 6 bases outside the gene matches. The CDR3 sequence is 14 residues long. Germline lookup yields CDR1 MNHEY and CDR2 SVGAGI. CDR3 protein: CASSYRGQGYGYTF. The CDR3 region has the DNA TGTGCCAGCAGCTACAGGGGGCAGGGCTATGGCTACACCTTC.

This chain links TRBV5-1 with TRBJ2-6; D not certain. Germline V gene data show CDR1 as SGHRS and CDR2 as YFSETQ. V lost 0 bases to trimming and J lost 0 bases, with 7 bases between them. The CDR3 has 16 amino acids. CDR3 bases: TGCGCCAGCAGCTTGGACGTTCGCTCTGGGGCCAACGTCCTGACTTTC. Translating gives CASSLDVRSGANVLTF.

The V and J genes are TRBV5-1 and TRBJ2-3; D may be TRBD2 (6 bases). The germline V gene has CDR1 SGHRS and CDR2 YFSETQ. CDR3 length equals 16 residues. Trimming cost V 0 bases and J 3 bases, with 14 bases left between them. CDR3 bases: TGCGCCAGCAGCTTGGGCGGGACGAGTACGACAGATACGCAGTATTTT. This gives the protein CASSLGGTSTTDTQYF.

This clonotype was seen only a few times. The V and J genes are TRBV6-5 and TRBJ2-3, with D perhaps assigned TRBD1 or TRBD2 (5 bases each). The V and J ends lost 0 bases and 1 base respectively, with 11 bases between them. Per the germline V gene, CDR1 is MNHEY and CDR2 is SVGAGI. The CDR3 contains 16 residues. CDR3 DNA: TGTGCCAGCAGTTACTCGAGACGGGGACGCACAGATACGCAGTATTTT. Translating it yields CASSYSRRGRTDTQYF.

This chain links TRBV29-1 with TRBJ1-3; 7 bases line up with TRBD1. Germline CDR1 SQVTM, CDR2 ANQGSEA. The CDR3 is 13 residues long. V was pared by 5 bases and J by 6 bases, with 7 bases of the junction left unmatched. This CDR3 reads CSVSNRGVNTIYF. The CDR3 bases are TGCAGCGTTTCAAACAGGGGAGTAAACACCATATATTTT.

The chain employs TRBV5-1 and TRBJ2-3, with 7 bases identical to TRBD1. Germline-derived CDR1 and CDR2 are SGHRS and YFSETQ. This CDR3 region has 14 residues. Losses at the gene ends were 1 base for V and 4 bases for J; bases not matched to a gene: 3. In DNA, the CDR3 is TGCGCCAGCAGCTTGCCGCAGGGGGCAGATACGCAGTATTTT. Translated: CASSLPQGADTQYF.

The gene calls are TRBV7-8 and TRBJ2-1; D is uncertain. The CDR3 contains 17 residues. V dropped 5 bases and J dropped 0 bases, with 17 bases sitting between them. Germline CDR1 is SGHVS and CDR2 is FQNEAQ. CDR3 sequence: CASSGIAAQSSYNEQFF. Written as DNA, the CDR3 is TGTGCCAGCAGCGGCATAGCAGCACAGAGCTCCTACAATGAGCAGTTCTTC.

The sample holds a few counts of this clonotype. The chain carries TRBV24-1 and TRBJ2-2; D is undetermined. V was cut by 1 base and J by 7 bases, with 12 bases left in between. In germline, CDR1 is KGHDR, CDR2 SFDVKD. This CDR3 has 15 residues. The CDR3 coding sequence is TGTGCCACCAGTGATTTATCCAAGGGAAGCGGGGAGCTGTTTTTT. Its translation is CATSDLSKGSGELFF.

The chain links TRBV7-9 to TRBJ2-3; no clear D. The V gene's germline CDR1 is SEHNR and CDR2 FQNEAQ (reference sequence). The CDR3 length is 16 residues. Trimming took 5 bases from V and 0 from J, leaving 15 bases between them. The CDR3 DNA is TGTGCCAGCAGCCCACCAAGACTGGGCAGCACAGATACGCAGTATTTT. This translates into CASSPPRLGSTDTQYF.

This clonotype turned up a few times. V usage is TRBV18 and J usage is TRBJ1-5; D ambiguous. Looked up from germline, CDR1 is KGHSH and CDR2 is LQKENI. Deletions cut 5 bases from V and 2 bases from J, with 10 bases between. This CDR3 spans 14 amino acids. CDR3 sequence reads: CASSAAGGNQPQHF. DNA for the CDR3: TGTGCCAGCTCAGCTGCCGGGGGCAATCAGCCCCAGCATTTT.

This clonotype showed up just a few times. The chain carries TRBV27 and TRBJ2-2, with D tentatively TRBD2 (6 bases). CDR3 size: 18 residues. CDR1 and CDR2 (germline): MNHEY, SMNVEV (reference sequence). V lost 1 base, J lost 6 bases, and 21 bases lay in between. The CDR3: CASSLFSAFVAGSGELFF. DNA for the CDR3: TGTGCCAGCAGTTTATTCTCCGCTTTCGTCGCGGGGTCCGGGGAGCTGTTTTTT.

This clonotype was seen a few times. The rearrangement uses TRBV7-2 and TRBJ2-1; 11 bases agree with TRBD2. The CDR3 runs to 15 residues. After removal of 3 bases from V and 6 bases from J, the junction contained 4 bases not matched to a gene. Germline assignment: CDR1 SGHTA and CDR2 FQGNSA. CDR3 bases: TGTGCCAGCAGCTTCCTAGCGGGAGGTCTCAATGAGCAGTTCTTC. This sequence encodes CASSFLAGGLNEQFF.

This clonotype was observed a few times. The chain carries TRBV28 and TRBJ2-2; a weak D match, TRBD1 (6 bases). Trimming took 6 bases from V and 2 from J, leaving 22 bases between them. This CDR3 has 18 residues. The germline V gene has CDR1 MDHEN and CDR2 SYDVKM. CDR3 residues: CASSRSGMGATNTGELFF. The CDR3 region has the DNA TGTGCCAGCAGCCGGAGTGGGATGGGGGCGACCAACACCGGGGAGCTGTTTTTT.

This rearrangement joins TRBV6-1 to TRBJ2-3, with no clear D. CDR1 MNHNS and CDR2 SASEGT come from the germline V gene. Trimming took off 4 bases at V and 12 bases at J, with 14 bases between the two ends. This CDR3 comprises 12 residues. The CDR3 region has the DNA TGTGCCAGCAGTGTTGCAACTGCCAAACAGTATTTT. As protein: CASSVATAKQYF.

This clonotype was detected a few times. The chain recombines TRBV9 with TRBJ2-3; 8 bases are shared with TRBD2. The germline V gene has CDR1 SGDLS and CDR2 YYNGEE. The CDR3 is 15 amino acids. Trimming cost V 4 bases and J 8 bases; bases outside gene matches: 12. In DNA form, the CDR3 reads TGTGCCAGCAGCCCTCCGGGACTAGGGGTTTCTACGCAGTATTTT. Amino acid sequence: CASSPPGLGVSTQYF.

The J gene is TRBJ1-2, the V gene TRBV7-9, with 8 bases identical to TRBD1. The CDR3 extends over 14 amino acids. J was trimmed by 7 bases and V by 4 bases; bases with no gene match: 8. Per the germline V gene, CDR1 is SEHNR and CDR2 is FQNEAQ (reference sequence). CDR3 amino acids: CASSSGQASGGYTF. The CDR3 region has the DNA TGTGCCAGCAGCTCGGGACAGGCCTCGGGTGGCTACACCTTC.